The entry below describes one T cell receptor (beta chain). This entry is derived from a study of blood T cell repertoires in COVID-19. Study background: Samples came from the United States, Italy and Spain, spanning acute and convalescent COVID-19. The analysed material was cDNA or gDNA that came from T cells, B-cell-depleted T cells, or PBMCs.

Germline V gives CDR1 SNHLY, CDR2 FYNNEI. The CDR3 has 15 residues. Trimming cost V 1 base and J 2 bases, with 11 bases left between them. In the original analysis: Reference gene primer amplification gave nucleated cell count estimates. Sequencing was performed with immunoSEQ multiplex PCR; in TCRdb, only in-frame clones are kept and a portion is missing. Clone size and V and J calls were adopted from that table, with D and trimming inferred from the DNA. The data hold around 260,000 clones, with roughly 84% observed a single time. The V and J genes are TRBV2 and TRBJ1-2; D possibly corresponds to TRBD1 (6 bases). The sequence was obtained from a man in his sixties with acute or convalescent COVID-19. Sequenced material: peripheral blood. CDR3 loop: CASSEGTGMNYGYTF. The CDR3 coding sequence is TGTGCCAGCAGTGAAGGAACAGGGATGAACTATGGCTACACCTTC.